These T cell receptor beta chains were read from a single sample in a study of human thymus T cells. Some clones are missing from TCRdb's copy, which holds only in-frame ones; the method was immunoSEQ multiplex PCR. The repertoire includes some 130,000 clones, over 85% of them detected once, and around 0.022% sits in the top ten. The sequenced material came from thymus tissue. Receptors originate from a boy less than two years old with a congenital heart defect but otherwise immunologically healthy. Each CDR3 is given with its conserved first and last residue. The D gene is left open where the match is weak. Rows may omit the clone size; those that give it use once, few, many or a size class.

clone size,J gene,D gene,V gene,CDR3 DNA,CDR3 protein
NA,TRBJ1-2,NA,TRBV10-1,TGCGCCAGCAGTGGAGCGCGTGAGTATGGCTACACCTTC,CASSGAREYGYTF
once,TRBJ1-4,NA,TRBV29-1,TGCAGCTACAGGGAGAAGAATGAAAAACTGTTTTTT,CSYREKNEKLFF
few,TRBJ1-1,NA,TRBV6-5,TGTGCCAGCAGTTACGGTGGCAGCCCAAGTAGAGCTTTCTTT,CASSYGGSPSRAFF
NA,TRBJ1-1,TRBD1,TRBV4-3,TGCGCCAGCAGCCACGCTGACAGGGAAACGACTGAAGCTTTCTTT,CASSHADRETTEAFF
NA,TRBJ1-1,TRBD1,TRBV18,TGTGCCAGCTCACCAAGGGGGCCCACTGAAGCTTTCTTT,CASSPRGPTEAFF
NA,TRBJ1-1,NA,TRBV4-2,TGTGCCAGCAGCCGACCCCGGGGACGAGCCCACACTGAAGCTTTCTTT,CASSRPRGRAHTEAFF
NA,TRBJ2-3,NA,TRBV28,TGTGCCAGCAGTTTAACGTACGGGGGCACAGATACGCAGTATTTT,CASSLTYGGTDTQYF
NA,TRBJ1-1,NA,TRBV28,TGTGCCAGCAGTCAGGGGTACGGTGAAGCTTTCTTT,CASSQGYGEAFF
NA,TRBJ2-1,NA,TRBV4-1,TGCGCCAGCAGCCAAGAAATAGGGGGGAAATACAATGAGCAGTTCTTC,CASSQEIGGKYNEQFF
NA,TRBJ2-3,NA,TRBV27,TGTGCCAGCAGTTTAAGTTTACTTGAAGATACGCAGTATTTT,CASSLSLLEDTQYF
NA,TRBJ2-1,NA,TRBV5-1,TGCGCCAGCAGCCCTGACACAGGTAGTTTAAGCAATGAGCAGTTCTTC,CASSPDTGSLSNEQFF
NA,TRBJ1-5,NA,TRBV7-2,TGTGCCAGCAGCTCCCCCGATGGGACTGCCTATAGCAATCAGCCCCAGCATTTT,CASSSPDGTAYSNQPQHF
NA,TRBJ1-5,NA,TRBV16,TGTGCCAGCAGCCAATCGTATAGCAATCAGCCCCAGCATTTT,CASSQSYSNQPQHF
NA,TRBJ1-2,NA,TRBV19,TGTGCCAGTAGTATAGATTCGTCCAGGGTACATGGCTACACCTTC,CASSIDSSRVHGYTF
once,TRBJ1-1,NA,TRBV7-2,TGTGCCAGCAGCCCCCCCAGGGTTCAGGCTGAAGCTTTCTTT,CASSPPRVQAEAFF
NA,TRBJ2-5,TRBD1,TRBV4-1,TGCGCCAGCAGCCACACCGGGACAGGGAGTTTGGAGGCCCAGTACTTC,CASSHTGTGSLEAQYF
NA,TRBJ2-3,TRBD2,TRBV13,TGTGCCAGCAGCTTAGGAGTTCGTGAAGAAGGGCGGGGGAGAACAGATACGCAGTATTTT,CASSLGVREEGRGRTDTQYF
NA,TRBJ1-6,NA,TRBV10-3,TGTGCCACCGGGGACGAGGGGAAGGGAAATTCACCCCTCCACTTT,CATGDEGKGNSPLHF
NA,TRBJ1-1,NA,TRBV27,TGTGCCAGCAGTATCTTCGGGGCCCCGAACACTGAAGCTTTCTTT,CASSIFGAPNTEAFF
NA,TRBJ2-5,NA,TRBV28,TGTGCCAGCAGTATCCCCCCTCGGACTATTCCAAATTGCGAGACCCAGTACTTC,CASSIPPRTIPNCETQYF
NA,TRBJ1-6,NA,TRBV9,TGTGCCAGCAGGCCCTTGACCCCCTATAATTCACCCCTCCACTTT,CASRPLTPYNSPLHF
NA,TRBJ1-3,TRBD1,TRBV19,TGTGCCAGTAGTATAGTTGGACAGGGGGCGTCTGGAAACACCATATATTTT,CASSIVGQGASGNTIYF